The 6 T cell receptor beta chains presented below share a single source sample, sequenced in a study of shared clonotypes between healthy human individuals (dated by TCRdb to 2020 to 2021). Libraries came from the immunoSEQ multiplex PCR assay. As stored in TCRdb, this immuneACCESS dataset retains in-frame rearrangements with V and J assigned. A fraction of the clones does not appear; measured against another copy, unresolved V genes explain less than half of the discrepancy, and the remainder lacks a known reason. The sample table lists hundreds of thousands of clones, roughly 73% of them with a count of one. 1.5% to 2% of the sample lies in the top ten. Input material: memory CD4+ T cells sorted from blood. The label giving this sample's cell subset or site can be read as: CD45RA-negative fraction. The receptors derive from a woman aged 30 to 39 in good health.

J is TRBJ1-4 and V is TRBV27; no clear D gene. V lost 4 bases, J lost 5 bases, and 11 bases lay in between. Germline loops: CDR1 MNHEY, CDR2 SMNVEV (reference sequence). The CDR3 sequence is 14 residues long. In DNA, the CDR3 is TGTGCCAGCAGTTACTACGGGAAAAATGAAAAACTGTTTTTT. Amino acid sequence: CASSYYGKNEKLFF.

This clone was observed a few times. V is TRBV6-1 and J is TRBJ2-5; 14 bases align to TRBD2. Trimming removed 7 bases from V and 5 bases from J; junction bases left unmatched: 6. This CDR3 comprises 15 residues. CDR1 and CDR2 from the germline V gene are MNHNS and SASEGT. CDR3 in DNA: TGTGCCAGCACACCCGGGACTAGCGGGGGTGAGACCCAGTACTTC. Translating gives CASTPGTSGGETQYF.

The V call is TRBV11-2, the J call TRBJ2-1, with D perhaps given as TRBD1 or TRBD2 (6 bases each). Trimming left V 2 bases short and J 7 bases short, with 21 bases between. This CDR3 is built from 17 residues. CDR1 and CDR2 from the germline V gene are SGHAT and FQNNGV. This CDR3 is CASSLLVVDRGGNEQFF. In DNA, the CDR3 is TGTGCCAGCAGCTTACTCGTAGTAGACCGAGGGGGGAATGAGCAGTTCTTC.

J is TRBJ2-2 and V is TRBV11-3; 9 bases are shared with TRBD1. This CDR3 contains 17 residues. Trimming removed 0 bases from V and 6 bases from J; junction bases left unmatched: 8. Germline assignment: CDR1 SGHNT and CDR2 YENEEA. The CDR3 DNA follows: TGTGCCAGCAGCTTAGATAAACAGGGGGCGCCGGCCGGGGAGCTGTTTTTT. This translates into CASSLDKQGAPAGELFF. The variable domain in full, completed from reference TRBV11-3 and TRBJ2-2, reads EAGVVQSPRYKIIEKKQPVAFWCNPISGHNTLYWYLQNLGQGPELLIRYENEEAVDDSQLPKDRFSAERLKGVDSTLKIQPAELGDSAVYLCASSLDKQGAPAGELFFGEGSRLTVL.

The chain is built from TRBV27 and TRBJ2-7; D is possibly TRBD1 (5 bases). Trimming took off 6 bases at V and 4 bases at J, with 22 bases between the two ends. Germline V gene lookup returns CDR1 MNHEY and CDR2 SMNVEV (reference sequence). There are 16 residues in the CDR3. The CDR3 DNA sequence: TGTGCCAGCAGCCGAGGTTTTATCGTAGGGGAATACGAGCAGTACTTC. Its protein is CASSRGFIVGEYEQYF.

This clone was seen at least ten times. V is TRBV18 and J is TRBJ1-1, with 9 bases identical to TRBD1. Germline V CDR1 and CDR2: KGHSH, LQKENI. This CDR3 has 14 amino acids. V trimming: 5 bases; J trimming: 7 bases; junction bases outside the gene matches: 8. CDR3: CASSNRQDRGEAFF. In nucleotides, the CDR3 is TGTGCCAGCTCAAATCGACAGGACAGGGGTGAAGCTTTCTTT.